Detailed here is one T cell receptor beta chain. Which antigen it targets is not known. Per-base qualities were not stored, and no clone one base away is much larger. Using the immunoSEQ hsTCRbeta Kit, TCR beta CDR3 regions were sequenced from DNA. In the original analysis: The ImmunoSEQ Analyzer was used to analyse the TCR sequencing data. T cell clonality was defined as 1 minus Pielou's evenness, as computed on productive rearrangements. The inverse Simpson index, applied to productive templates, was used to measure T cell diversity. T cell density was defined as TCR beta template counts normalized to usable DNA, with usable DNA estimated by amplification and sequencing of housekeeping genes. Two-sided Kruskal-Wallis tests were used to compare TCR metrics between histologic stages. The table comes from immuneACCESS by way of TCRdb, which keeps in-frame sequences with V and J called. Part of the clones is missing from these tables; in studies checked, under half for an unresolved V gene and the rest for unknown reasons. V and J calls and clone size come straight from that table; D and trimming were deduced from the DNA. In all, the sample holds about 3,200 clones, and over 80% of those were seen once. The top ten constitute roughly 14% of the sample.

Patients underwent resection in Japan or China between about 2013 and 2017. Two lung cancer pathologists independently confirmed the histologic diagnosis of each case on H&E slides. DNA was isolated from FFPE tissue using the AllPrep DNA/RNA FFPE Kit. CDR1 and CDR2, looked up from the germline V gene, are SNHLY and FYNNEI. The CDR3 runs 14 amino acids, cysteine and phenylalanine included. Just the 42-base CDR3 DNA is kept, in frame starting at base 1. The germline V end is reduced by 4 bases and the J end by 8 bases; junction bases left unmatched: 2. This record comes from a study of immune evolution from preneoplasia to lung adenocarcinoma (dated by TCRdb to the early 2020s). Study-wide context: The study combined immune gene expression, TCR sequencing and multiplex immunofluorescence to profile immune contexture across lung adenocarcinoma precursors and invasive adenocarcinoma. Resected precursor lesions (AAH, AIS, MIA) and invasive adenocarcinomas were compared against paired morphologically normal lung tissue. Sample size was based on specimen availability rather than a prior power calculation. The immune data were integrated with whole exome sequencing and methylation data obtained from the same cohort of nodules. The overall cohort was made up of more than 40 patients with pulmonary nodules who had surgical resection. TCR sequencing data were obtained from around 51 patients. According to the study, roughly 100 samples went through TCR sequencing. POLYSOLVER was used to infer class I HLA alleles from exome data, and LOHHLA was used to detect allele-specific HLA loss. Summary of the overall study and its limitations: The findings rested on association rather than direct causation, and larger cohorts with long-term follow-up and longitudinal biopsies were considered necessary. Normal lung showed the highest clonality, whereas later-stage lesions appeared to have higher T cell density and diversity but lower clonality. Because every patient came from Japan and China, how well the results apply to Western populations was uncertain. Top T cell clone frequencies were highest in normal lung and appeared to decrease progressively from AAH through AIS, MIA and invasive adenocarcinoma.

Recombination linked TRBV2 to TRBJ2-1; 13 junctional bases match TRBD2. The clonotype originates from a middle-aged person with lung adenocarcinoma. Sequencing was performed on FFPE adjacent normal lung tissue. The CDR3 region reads CASSGTSGSDEQFF. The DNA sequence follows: TGTGCCAGCAGTGGGACTAGCGGGAGTGATGAGCAGTTCTTC.